This TCR beta chain was profiled in a study of HIV-infected patients and healthy controls. Whole blood was used without fractionation, so all unsorted peripheral T cells were included. With 2 bases removed from V and 10 bases from J, the gap between germline ends came to 15 bases. This CDR3 region has 13 residues. Germline CDR1 and CDR2: MNHEY and SVGAGI. This clonotype was seen repeatedly, ten times or more. Reverse transcription used around 540 ng RNA and constant-region primers for alpha and beta. Alpha and beta chain libraries were made separately by chain-specific third strand synthesis with multiplexing indices. TCRdb re-called the 5' RACE reads with MiXCR, one entry per CDR3 protein. The sample contains around 26,000 distinct CDR3 sequences, roughly 8.7% of which appear only once.

The material sequenced was blood. This chain connects TRBV6-5 to TRBJ2-7; D uncertain. This clonotype was sampled from an adult in good health. CDR3 DNA: TGTGCCAGCAGTTACGGGCAGTCTGTTATCCAGTACTTC. Its protein is CASSYGQSVIQYF.